These T cell receptor beta chains were read from a single sample in a study of blood T cell repertoires in COVID-19. Profiling relied on immunoSEQ multiplex PCR, and the TCRdb table lists in-frame clones only, not all of them. This table holds about 480,000 clones, around 89% found once. The specimen was PBMCs or T cells enriched from blood (not recorded which). These receptor sequences come from a woman aged 40-49 years who had recovered from COVID-19. CDR3s include the opening cysteine and the closing phenylalanine or tryptophan. The D gene is left open where the match is weak. The size field is filled for only some rows; it gives once, few, many or a size class.

cdr3_length d_call clone_size j_call v_call cdr3_aa cdr3_nt
15 NA once TRBJ1-1 TRBV7-2 CASSLVRGFDTEAFF TGTGCCAGCAGCTTAGTTCGGGGTTTCGACACTGAAGCTTTCTTT
19 NA NA TRBJ2-1 TRBV19 CASSMSQGLPPNLGNEQFF TGTGCCAGTAGTATGTCTCAGGGACTTCCCCCCAATCTGGGCAATGAGCAGTTCTTC
16 TRBD1 NA TRBJ2-2 TRBV28 CASSLQTYRGSGELFF TGTGCCAGCAGTTTGCAAACCTACAGGGGTTCCGGGGAGCTGTTTTTT
17 TRBD1 once TRBJ1-5 TRBV9 CASSPTGGGDSNQPQHF TGTGCCAGCAGCCCGACAGGGGGGGGCGATAGCAATCAGCCCCAGCATTTT
14 NA NA TRBJ1-5 TRBV20-1 CSASWSKSNQPQHF TGCAGTGCTAGTTGGAGCAAGAGCAATCAGCCCCAGCATTTT
15 TRBD1 NA TRBJ2-7 TRBV7-2 CASSSWDRGRHEQYF TGTGCCAGCAGCTCCTGGGACAGGGGACGACACGAGCAGTACTTC
17 NA NA TRBJ1-1 TRBV5-6 CASSLERGEKRNTEAFF TGTGCCAGCAGCTTGGAACGCGGAGAGAAAAGGAACACTGAAGCTTTCTTT
11 NA NA TRBJ2-1 TRBV6-5 CASSSGFEQFF TGTGCCAGCAGTTCAGGGTTCGAGCAGTTCTTC
13 TRBD1 NA TRBJ1-5 TRBV19 CASSGTGYQPQHF TGTGCCAGTAGCGGGACAGGGTATCAGCCCCAGCATTTT
16 TRBD1 NA TRBJ2-1 TRBV7-9 CASSRFLGQSYHEQFF TGTGCCAGCAGCCGCTTTCTGGGACAGTCATATCATGAGCAGTTCTTC
18 NA NA TRBJ1-4 TRBV20-1 CSASHTGGGLATNEKLFF TGCAGTGCTAGTCACACGGGGGGCGGACTTGCAACTAATGAAAAACTGTTTTTT
20 TRBD1 NA TRBJ1-1 TRBV11-2 CASSLDNFLTGGIEHTEAFF TGTGCCAGCAGCTTAGATAATTTTTTGACAGGGGGGATTGAGCACACTGAAGCTTTCTTT
16 TRBD1 NA TRBJ1-6 TRBV5-1 CASSLGTGAGNSPLHF TGCGCCAGCAGCTTAGGGACAGGGGCCGGGAATTCACCCCTCCACTTT
14 NA NA TRBJ1-1 TRBV25-1 CASSGTVRRTEAFF TGTGCCAGCAGTGGGACCGTTCGGAGGACTGAAGCTTTCTTT
14 TRBD1 NA TRBJ2-3 TRBV19 CASKGATSTDTQYF TGTGCCAGTAAGGGGGCTACCAGCACAGATACGCAGTATTTT
12 TRBD1 NA TRBJ1-2 TRBV6-5 CASRTGPYGYTF TGTGCCAGCAGGACAGGGCCCTATGGCTACACCTTC
15 TRBD2 few TRBJ2-7 TRBV5-4 CASSFLAVSSYEQYF TGTGCCAGCAGCTTCCTAGCGGTAAGCTCCTACGAGCAGTACTTC
13 NA NA TRBJ1-6 TRBV6-5 CASSSILNSPLHF TGTGCCAGCAGTTCTATCTTAAATTCACCCCTCCACTTT
16 NA NA TRBJ2-1 TRBV6-2/TRBV6-3 CASSPWALSSYNEQFF TGTGCCAGCAGTCCCTGGGCCCTCAGCTCCTACAATGAGCAGTTCTTC
16 NA once TRBJ1-1 TRBV29-1 CSVEGGGRGVGTEAFF TGCAGCGTTGAGGGCGGCGGGCGAGGAGTGGGCACTGAAGCTTTCTTT
15 TRBD1 NA TRBJ2-7 TRBV19 CASSSHGTGFFEQYF TGTGCCAGTAGCTCCCACGGGACAGGATTTTTCGAGCAGTACTTC
17 TRBD2 NA TRBJ2-5 TRBV10-2 CASSVLTGTTSRETQYF TGCGCCAGCAGTGTACTTACCGGGACTACGTCGAGGGAGACCCAGTACTTC
15 TRBD1 NA TRBJ2-5 TRBV4-3 CASSQDGTGSTTQYF TGCGCCAGCAGCCAAGATGGGACAGGGAGTACGACCCAGTACTTC
14 NA NA TRBJ2-1 TRBV10-3 CATSRAVLANEQFF TGTGCCACCTCCAGAGCGGTGTTAGCTAATGAGCAGTTCTTC